Listed here are 23 T cell receptor beta chains from one sample, sequenced in a study of cytomegalovirus exposure and HLA in healthy donors. The method was immunoSEQ multiplex PCR; TCRdb's version includes in-frame clones alone and lacks a portion of them. This table has about 310,000 clones, over 75% appearing once. Sequenced material: PBMCs. The receptors were gathered from a man aged 25 to 40 in good health and CMV-seronegative.

J is TRBJ1-2 and V is TRBV4-1; TRBD1 matches at 11 bases. Germline V gene data show CDR1 as MGHRA and CDR2 as YSYEKL. The CDR3 runs to 16 residues. V was clipped by 0 bases and J by 8 bases; unmatched bases: 8. CDR3 sequence (DNA): TGCGCCAGCAGCCAAGAGCCGGGACAGGGGGTGCGGGGCTACACCTTC. Translation: CASSQEPGQGVRGYTF.

This rearrangement joins TRBV15 to TRBJ2-7; 7 bases match TRBD1. V lost 3 bases to trimming and J lost 1 base; unmatched junction nucleotides: 3. The CDR3 extends over 14 amino acids. The germline gives CDR1 LNHNV, CDR2 YYDKDF (reference sequence). The CDR3 protein is CATSRGDSSYEQYF. CDR3 coding DNA: TGTGCCACCAGCAGGGGGGACAGTTCCTACGAGCAGTACTTC.

The chain couples TRBV5-4 to TRBJ2-1, with D uncertain. Germline V gene data show CDR1 as SGHNT and CDR2 as YYREEE (reference sequence). V gave up 1 base and J gave up 0 bases, with 8 bases separating them. This CDR3 is 15 amino acids long. CDR3 sequence (DNA): TGTGCCAGCAGCTTGCCTCGGAGCTCCTACAATGAGCAGTTCTTC. It yields the protein CASSLPRSSYNEQFF.

The chain employs TRBV7-2 and TRBJ2-2; 11 bases map to TRBD2. Germline V CDR1 and CDR2: SGHTA, FQGNSA. The V gene end was trimmed by 5 bases and the J gene end by 0 bases; junction bases not matched to a gene: 5. The CDR3 runs 17 residues. The CDR3, as DNA: TGTGCCAGCAGCCCACTAGCGGGGGCCGCGAACACCGGGGAGCTGTTTTTT. It translates to CASSPLAGAANTGELFF. Based on the CDR3 plus reference TRBV7-2 and TRBJ2-2, the full variable domain is GAGVSQSPSNKVTEKGKDVELRCDPISGHTALYWYRQSLGQGLEFLIYFQGNSAPDKSGLPSDRFSAERTGGSVSTLTIQRTQQEDSAVYLCASSPLAGAANTGELFFGEGSRLTVL.

The rearrangement uses TRBV10-1 and TRBJ1-4; a weak D match, TRBD1 (5 bases). This CDR3 spans 16 amino acids. The germline CDR1 and CDR2 sequences are WNHNN and SYGVQD (reference sequence). Trimming shortened V by 2 bases and J by 7 bases, and 17 bases separated the two germline ends. CDR3 loop: CASSERRGSGGEKLFF. DNA of the CDR3: TGCGCCAGCAGTGAGCGGAGGGGATCGGGAGGTGAAAAACTGTTTTTT.

The J gene is TRBJ2-7, the V gene TRBV25-1, with TRBD1 matching 10 bases. There are 15 residues in the CDR3. The germline CDR1 and CDR2 sequences are MGHDK and SYGVNS. Unmatched junction bases numbered 8, after V lost 7 bases and J lost 2 bases. The CDR3 DNA sequence: TGTGCCAGCACCAATCGACAGGGGGCGGCCTACGAGCAGTACTTC. As protein: CASTNRQGAAYEQYF.

DNA for the CDR3: TGTGCCAGCAGCTTGTACCCGTGGACAGGGACGGCAATAACGAGCAATGAGCAGTTCTTC. Translated: CASSLYPWTGTAITSNEQFF. V and J are TRBV7-8 and TRBJ2-1; 8 bases line up with TRBD1. This CDR3 is built from 20 residues. Germline V gene sequence: CDR1 SGHVS, CDR2 FQNEAQ. Trimming removed 3 bases from V and 6 bases from J; junction bases left unmatched: 22.

V gene TRBV4-2 combines with J gene TRBJ1-2; 7 bases fit TRBD1. The V segment lost 4 bases and the J segment 2 bases; nucleotides outside the gene matches: 10. This CDR3 comprises 16 residues. Germline-derived CDR1 and CDR2 are LGHNA and YNFKEQ. The CDR3 nucleotides are TGTGCCAGCAGCCTCTGGGGGAGACAGGGCAACTATGGCTACACCTTC. The encoded protein is CASSLWGRQGNYGYTF.

The chain combines TRBV2 with TRBJ1-3; D is ambiguous. The CDR3 has 14 residues. CDR1 is SNHLY and CDR2 is FYNNEI in the germline V gene. Trimming shortened V by 6 bases and J by 0 bases, and 9 bases separated the two germline ends. The CDR3 bases are TGTGCCAGCAGGAGGGAGAACTCTGGAAACACCATATATTTT. It translates to CASRRENSGNTIYF.

V is TRBV7-9 and J is TRBJ2-7, with 10 bases matching TRBD1. This CDR3 has 14 amino acids. The V and J ends lost 4 bases and 7 bases, in that order; junction bases with no gene match: 7. Germline V CDR1 and CDR2: SEHNR, FQNEAQ (reference sequence). The CDR3 loop reads CASSSTGGMGEQYF. CDR3 DNA sequence: TGTGCCAGCAGCTCGACAGGGGGCATGGGGGAGCAGTACTTC. Full variable domain (outside the CDR3, taken from reference TRBV7-9 and TRBJ2-7): DTGVSQNPRHKITKRGQNVTFRCDPISEHNRLYWYRQTLGQGPEFLTYFQNEAQLEKSRLLSDRFSAERPKGSFSTLEIQRTEQGDSAMYLCASSSTGGMGEQYFGPGTRLTVT.

The rearrangement joins TRBV6-1 to TRBJ1-1; 7 bases agree with TRBD1. V shed 4 bases, J shed 3 bases, and the junction held 11 bases outside the gene matches. The CDR3 length is 16 residues. Germline V gene sequence: CDR1 MNHNS, CDR2 SASEGT. This chain's CDR3 is CASSGGGRGRDTEAFF. CDR3 nucleotides: TGTGCCAGCAGTGGCGGGGGGAGGGGGCGCGACACTGAAGCTTTCTTT.

The CDR3 region has the DNA TGTGCCAGCCCAGGCAAAGGGTTCGGGGGTGAAAAACTGTTTTTT. Amino acids: CASPGKGFGGEKLFF. V and J are TRBV2 and TRBJ1-4; a weak D match, TRBD1 (5 bases). CDR3 size: 15 residues. CDR1 is SNHLY, CDR2 FYNNEI, per germline. V lost 8 bases to trimming and J lost 7 bases, with 20 bases between them.

The J gene is TRBJ2-1, the V gene TRBV6-1; maybe TRBD2 (6 bases). The germline V gene has CDR1 MNHNS and CDR2 SASEGT. The CDR3 is 13 amino acids. Trimming cost V 7 bases and J 5 bases, with 12 bases left between them. CDR3 DNA: TGTGCCAGCACCTCTAGCGCCCACAATGAGCAGTTCTTC. This translates into CASTSSAHNEQFF.

The V call is TRBV6-6, the J call TRBJ2-5; maybe TRBD1 (6 bases). From germline, CDR1 is MNHNY and CDR2 SVGAGI (reference sequence). CDR3 length: 13 residues. The V end lost 7 bases, the J end lost 4 bases, and 13 bases lay between the germline ends. CDR3: CASTMDSGETQYF. In nucleotides, the CDR3 is TGTGCCAGCACTATGGACAGCGGAGAGACCCAGTACTTC.

The V and J genes are TRBV4-1 and TRBJ1-5; D uncertain. CDR1 and CDR2 from the germline V gene are MGHRA and YSYEKL. The CDR3 is made up of 13 amino acids. V lost 4 bases and J lost 6, with 10 bases in between. CDR3 region: CASSPGLGQPQHF. CDR3 in DNA: TGCGCCAGCAGCCCCGGGTTAGGTCAGCCCCAGCATTTT.

V gene TRBV29-1 combines with J gene TRBJ2-7; TRBD1 matches 7 bases. After removal of 5 bases from V and 4 bases from J, the junction contained 8 bases not matched to a gene. Germline V gives CDR1 SQVTM, CDR2 ANQGSEA. The CDR3 runs 13 residues. CDR3 in DNA: TGCAGCGTTCTCGGACAGGATCGATACGAGCAGTACTTC. Translation gives CSVLGQDRYEQYF.

V gene TRBV6-6 combines with J gene TRBJ2-7; TRBD1 might be the D (5 bases). Germline CDR1 is MNHNY and CDR2 is SVGAGI (reference sequence). The CDR3 is 14 amino acids. V was shortened by 5 bases and J by 3 bases, with 14 bases between the two germline ends. CDR3 nucleotide sequence: TGTGCCAGCAGTCCGACAGTTACAAACTACGAGCAGTACTTC. This sequence encodes CASSPTVTNYEQYF.

The chain joins TRBV9 to TRBJ2-7; 10 nucleotides match TRBD1. J gave up 6 bases and V 0 bases, and 6 bases lay outside the gene matches. The germline V gene has CDR1 SGDLS and CDR2 YYNGEE. The CDR3 is 15 amino acids. The CDR3 DNA follows: TGTGCCAGCAGCGTAGGGGGACAGGGGCTCTCCGAGCAGTACTTC. Its protein is CASSVGGQGLSEQYF.

V and J are TRBV19 and TRBJ1-4; 8 nucleotides match TRBD1. V was clipped by 6 bases and J by 0 bases; unmatched bases: 3. This CDR3 comprises 15 residues. Germline CDR1 LNHDA, CDR2 SQIVND (reference sequence). The CDR3 sequence: CASSRGRATNEKLFF. The DNA of the CDR3 is TGTGCCAGTAGCAGGGGGCGGGCAACTAATGAAAAACTGTTTTTT.

This clone occurred a few times. The rearrangement links TRBV10-2 to TRBJ2-7; D gene unclear. There are 14 residues in the CDR3. Germline V gives CDR1 WSHSY, CDR2 SAAADI. V lost 2 bases and J 0 bases, leaving 8 bases between the germline ends. The CDR3: CASSEAGYSYEQYF. For the CDR3, the DNA is TGCGCCAGCAGTGAGGCAGGTTACTCCTACGAGCAGTACTTC.

The chain has TRBV6-1 and TRBJ2-7, with D possibly matching TRBD2 (6 bases). This CDR3 contains 13 residues. V lost 8 bases, J lost 3 bases, and 14 bases lay in between. CDR1 is MNHNS and CDR2 is SASEGT in the germline V gene. The CDR3 bases are TGTGCCAGCGAAATCTCGGACTACTACGAGCAGTACTTC. Protein product: CASEISDYYEQYF.

CDR3 residues: CASSLNLGRMETQYF. The CDR3 DNA is TGTGCCAGCAGCTTAAATCTGGGGCGGATGGAGACCCAGTACTTC. The chain uses TRBV5-8 and TRBJ2-5, with D possibly matching TRBD1 (5 bases). The germline CDR1 and CDR2 sequences are SGHTS and YDEGEE. Trimming pared 2 bases from V and 5 bases from J, leaving 16 bases between. This CDR3 has 15 residues.

This chain uses TRBV6-5 with TRBJ2-7; no reliable D call. Per the germline V gene, CDR1 is MNHEY and CDR2 is SVGAGI. V gave up 6 bases and J gave up 0 bases, with 9 bases separating them. The CDR3 contains 13 residues. CDR3 DNA: TGTGCCAGCAGCCCACAGATCTCCTACGAGCAGTACTTC. The encoded protein is CASSPQISYEQYF.